This T cell receptor beta chain was observed in a study of Graves' ophthalmopathy and Graves' hyperthyroidism. Study in general: Peripheral blood (taken before any treatment) was collected at initial diagnosis.

RNA transcripts yielded amplified TCR beta CDR3 regions. HTBI primers primed a first-round RT-PCR, and a second-round multiplex PCR followed. TCRdb reprocessed the multiplex PCR reads via MiXCR and lists one record per CDR3 protein. This table has almost 750,000 distinct CDR3 sequences, 40% appearing once. From germline, CDR1 is MGHDK and CDR2 SYGVNS. The CDR3 extends over 20 residues, inclusive of both ends. Study results and limitations: Blood contained most expanded thyroid clonotypes exceeding 0.001 frequency.

As for this clonotype: Its specificity is not known. Because the CDR3's place on the DNA is in doubt, the DNA is left out and the CDR3 is given as listed by TCRdb.

The chain joins TRBV25-1 to TRBJ1-1; whether TRBD1, the table's D call, matches the DNA was not checked. The sequencing input was peripheral blood. The receptor comes from an adult man with Graves' ophthalmopathy. This CDR3 is CASSEGANVLTFGAGTEAFF.